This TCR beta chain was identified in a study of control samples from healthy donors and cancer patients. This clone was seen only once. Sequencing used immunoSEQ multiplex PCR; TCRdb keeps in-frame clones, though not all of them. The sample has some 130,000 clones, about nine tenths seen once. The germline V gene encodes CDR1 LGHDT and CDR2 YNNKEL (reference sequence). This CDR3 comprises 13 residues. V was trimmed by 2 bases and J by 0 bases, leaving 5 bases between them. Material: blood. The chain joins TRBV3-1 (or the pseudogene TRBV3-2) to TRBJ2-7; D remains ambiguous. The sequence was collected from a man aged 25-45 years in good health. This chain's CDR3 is CASSQSSSYEQYF. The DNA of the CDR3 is TGTGCCAGCAGCCAATCGAGCTCCTACGAGCAGTACTTC.